The clone carrying this T cell receptor (beta chain) has a count of ten or more. V was cut by 0 bases and J by 4 bases, with 15 bases left in between. This CDR3 has 16 amino acids. The germline V gene has CDR1 LGHDT and CDR2 YNNKEL (reference sequence). This sample is drawn from a study of identical twins. MiXCR, run by TCRdb on the 5' RACE reads, gives a single entry per CDR3 protein. Here the sample spans about 200,000 distinct CDR3 sequences, less than 8% being singletons. This same sample was also taken into another study, of yellow fever vaccine responses in identical twins.

This sequence was found in a woman aged 18-29 years in good health. The rearrangement uses TRBV3-1 and TRBJ2-5; D is undetermined. The sequencing input was memory (CD45RO+) T cells sorted from blood. The CDR3 DNA reads TGTGCCAGCAGCCAAGATAGGTCCGCCATGGCAGAGACCCAGTACTTC. It translates to CASSQDRSAMAETQYF.